A single sample gave rise to the 3 T cell receptor beta chains below, sequenced in a study of regulatory T cells in long-lasting Graves disease. Investigators prepared the TCR beta libraries by applying iRepertoire HTBI primers and Arm-PCR of CDR3 regions. From the multiplex PCR reads, TCRdb called clonotypes with MiXCR, one entry per CDR3 protein. This sample has hundreds of thousands of distinct CDR3 sequences; 20% to 25% occur once, and the top ten carry approximately 7.8%. The time point is: persistent/refractory GD, antithyroid drugs over 5 years with positive TRAb. The TCR library was made from RNA extracted from PBMCs. The source was peripheral blood mononuclear cells (PBMCs), collected when the disease was refractory, from a patient treated with antithyroid drugs. These receptors were obtained from a female donor with Graves disease.

This clonotype was seen repeatedly, ten times or more. The chain joins TRBV12-3 or TRBV12-4 to TRBJ2-2; TRBD1 or TRBD2 may be the D gene (5 bases each). V lost 7 bases and J 3 bases, leaving 18 bases between the germline ends. CDR3 size: 16 residues. The CDR3 DNA follows: TGTGCCAGCACCTGGGGTAGGGGAGTGTACACCGGGGAGCTGTTTTTT. Its translation: CASTWGRGVYTGELFF.

This clonotype was detected only a few times. This chain joins TRBV30 and TRBJ2-5; D might be TRBD2 (5 bases). Germline loops: CDR1 GTSNPN, CDR2 SVGIG (reference sequence). The CDR3 sequence is 12 residues long. Trimming took 1 base from V and 2 from J, leaving 5 bases between them. This CDR3 reads CAWSAGQETQYF. The DNA for the CDR3 is TGTGCCTGGAGTGCGGGGCAAGAGACCCAGTACTTC.

V gene TRBV5-1 combines with J gene TRBJ2-5, with TRBD1 identical over 9 bases. The CDR3 is 12 residues long. Looked up from germline, CDR1 is SGHRS and CDR2 is YFSETQ. J lost 5 bases, V lost 9 bases, and 5 bases had no gene match. The CDR3, as DNA: TGCGCCACCACAGGGGGCAGCGAGACCCAGTACTTC. This sequence encodes CATTGGSETQYF.